The clone carrying this TCR beta chain came up a few times. The target antigen is unknown. The method was immunoSEQ multiplex PCR; TCRdb's version includes in-frame clones alone and lacks a portion of them. The table has roughly 150,000 clones, around 76% seen once; the top ten hold about 5%. The data were obtained in a study of cytotoxic CD8 clonotypes in ibrutinib-treated CLL. Study-level findings and limits: Clonality grew at ibrutinib response; at progression, it decreased back toward baseline.

Germline CDR1 and CDR2: MDHEN and SYDVKM. V lost 3 bases and J lost 8; bases outside the gene matches: 3. The CDR3 consists of 13 residues. The rearrangement uses TRBV28 and TRBJ1-2, with 10 nucleotides matching TRBD1. The sequences come from PBMCs, collected after 24 months of ibrutinib treatment. The sequence was collected from a human donor with chronic lymphocytic leukemia. CDR3 in amino acids: CASSFGTGVGYTF. CDR3 nucleotides: TGTGCCAGCAGTTTCGGGACAGGGGTCGGCTACACCTTC.